The entry below gives a single T cell receptor beta chain sequence along with its context. No cognate antigen has been identified for it. Base qualities are missing; no much larger clone stands one base away. V loses 0 bases of germline sequence and J loses 0 bases, and the interval between the two ends is 9 bases. According to the germline V gene, CDR1 reads SGHRS and CDR2 reads YFSETQ. The CDR3 contains 15 residues, cysteine and phenylalanine counted. Here the CDR3 DNA is all that survives: 45 bases in frame from base 1. The entire isolated RNA was reverse transcribed using the High Capacity cDNA Reverse Transcription Kit, and thus expressed TCRB transcripts were sequenced. Deep immunoSEQ sequencing was performed on naive, central memory and regulatory T cell samples, with an average of about 3.57 million total reads per sample. Sorted cells were lysed in RLT buffer and RNA was extracted with DNase-treated RNeasy Micro or Mini kits, depending on cell number. Each cell subset was processed separately to prevent cross-contamination, with patient and healthy donor samples processed together. The immunoSEQ multiplex PCR was used to amplify TCRB sequences from cDNA, generating 87-bp fragments that spanned the CDR3 region. Sequencing of the amplicons was performed on the Illumina HiSeq platform. The original methods were these. Synthetic template baselines were used to correct PCR bias computationally, reads within Hamming distance 2 were collapsed, and singletons that could not be merged were discarded. Reads were aligned against IMGT to assign V, D and J genes, CDR3 length and insertions or deletions at six rearrangement sites. Clonotype counts were normalized to sorted cell number within each subset before computing true diversity and Gini coefficients with the tcR R package. The overlap coefficient, calculated on TCRB nucleotide sequences, was used to quantify repertoire sharing. As a proxy for the pre-selection repertoire, out-of-frame TCRB sequences from naive cells were analyzed. Not all clones reach the TCRdb copy of this immuneACCESS table, which keeps in-frame sequences only. Checked studies attribute under half of the gap to unresolved V genes and leave the rest unexplained. That table gives V, J and clone size, and the DNA gave D and trimming. The sample table records hundreds of thousands of clones; over 10% of these occur just once. The ten largest clones add up to 0.022% of the sample.

These data belong to a study of beta chain features in type 1 diabetes (dated by TCRdb to 2016 to 2019). Describing the broader study: Mean age, gender distribution, total cell number and subset yield were not different between patients and healthy donors. In the study, TCRB repertoires of sorted circulating CD4+ T cell subsets from recently diagnosed type 1 diabetes patients were compared with those of matched healthy donors. A total of 85 million to 140 million sorted cells were examined across all samples, and a strong correlation was observed between cell number per subset and RNA yield. Naive and central memory subsets were obtained from all 28 donors, but regulatory and stem cell-like memory subsets were isolated from only 8 patients and about 8 healthy donors. What the study reported, not specific to this receptor: In all four CD4+ subsets, TCRB CDR3 length was moderately but significantly shorter in type 1 diabetes patients. Because the HLA sub-analyses included only small numbers of individuals, any influence of HLA type on TCRB rearrangement was left unresolved. At VDJ recombination sites, patients with type 1 diabetes made fewer insertions and deleted more nucleotides, a pattern implying thymic rearrangement abnormalities. Because cDNA rather than genomic DNA was sequenced, highly expressing activated cells could have been over-represented, although no difference in activation and CD3 levels was found between groups. Naive, central memory and regulatory TCRB repertoires appeared more similar among patients than among healthy donors. Shorter templates might be favored by PCR, yet because patient and control samples were amplified and corrected together, any such skew would affect both groups equally.

A single peripheral blood draw of around 0.11 L on average was collected from each donor into heparinised tubes. A BD FACSAria II was used to sort naive, central memory, regulatory and stem cell-like memory CD4+ T cells with a panel that included CD45RO, CCR7, CD25, CD127, CD95 and CD27. Purity was above 98% for every sorted population. PBMCs were separated immediately by Lymphoprep density gradient centrifugation and were stained directly, without being cultured. So that batch effects would be minimized, each experiment stained and sorted samples in pairs, pairing one healthy donor with one patient.

Rearrangement joined TRBV5-1 to TRBJ2-5, with an unclear D gene assignment. The sequence was collected from a man in his late teens or twenties with type 1 diabetes. The sample comprised naive CD4+ T cells from blood. Per the publication, the cell subset or site label means: true naive CD4+ T cells. The sequence in DNA is TGCGCCAGCAGCTTGGTTGGAACCCACCAAGAGACCCAGTACTTC. This is translated as CASSLVGTHQETQYF.